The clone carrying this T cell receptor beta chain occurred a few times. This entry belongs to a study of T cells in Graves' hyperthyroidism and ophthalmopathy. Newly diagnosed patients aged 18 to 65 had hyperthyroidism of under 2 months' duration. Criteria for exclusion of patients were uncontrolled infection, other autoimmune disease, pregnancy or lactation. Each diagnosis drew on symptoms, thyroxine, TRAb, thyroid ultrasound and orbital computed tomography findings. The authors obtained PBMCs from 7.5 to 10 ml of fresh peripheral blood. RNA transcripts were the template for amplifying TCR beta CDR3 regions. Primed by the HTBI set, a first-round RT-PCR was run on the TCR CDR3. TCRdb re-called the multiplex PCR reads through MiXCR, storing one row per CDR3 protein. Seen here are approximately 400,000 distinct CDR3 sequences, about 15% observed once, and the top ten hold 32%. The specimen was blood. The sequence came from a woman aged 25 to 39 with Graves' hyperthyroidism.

In nucleotides, the CDR3 is TGTGCCAGCAGCTTAGGCGACGGCAGGAATTACGAGCAGTACTTC. Amino acid sequence: CASSLGDGRNYEQYF. The V call is TRBV7-9, the J call TRBJ2-7; D is unclear. Germline CDR1 reads SEHNR; CDR2 reads FQNEAQ (reference sequence). Trimming removed 1 base at V and 4 bases at J, with 14 bases between. The CDR3 extends over 15 amino acids. The full variable domain, in which reference TRBV7-9 and TRBJ2-7 provide the parts outside the CDR3, is DTGVSQNPRHKITKRGQNVTFRCDPISEHNRLYWYRQTLGQGPEFLTYFQNEAQLEKSRLLSDRFSAERPKGSFSTLEIQRTEQGDSAMYLCASSLGDGRNYEQYFGPGTRLTVT.